These 4 T cell receptor beta chains originate from one sample sequenced in a study of PD-L1 blockade in urothelial cancer. The protocol was immunoSEQ multiplex PCR, while the TCRdb copy is restricted to in-frame clones and leaves out a portion. Seen here are about 50,000 clones, around 90% observed once, and the top ten hold 14% to 15%. The time point here: pretreatment peripheral blood. The sample was PBMCs, taken around atezolizumab (anti-PD-L1) treatment. The source is a woman aged 55-70 years with urothelial cancer.

This chain links TRBV27 with TRBJ2-2, with TRBD1 as a possible D gene (5 bases). Germline values: CDR1 MNHEY, CDR2 SMNVEV (reference sequence). The ends were cut back, 5 bases at V and 8 bases at J, with 15 bases in the middle. The CDR3 is 14 residues long. The CDR3 bases are TGTGCCAGCAGTCCTCATCAGGGTACGGGGGAGCTGTTTTTT. Its protein product is CASSPHQGTGELFF.

The chain couples TRBV5-1 to TRBJ1-4, with no clear D. Trimming removed 0 bases from V and 3 bases from J, with 6 bases in between. The CDR3 extends over 14 amino acids. CDR1 and CDR2 (germline): SGHRS, YFSETQ. CDR3 sequence reads: CASSLEGANEKLFF. DNA of the CDR3: TGCGCCAGCAGCTTGGAGGGAGCTAATGAAAAACTGTTTTTT.

The chain joins TRBV16 to TRBJ1-5; 8 nucleotides match TRBD1. CDR1 and CDR2 (germline): KGHSY, FQNENV. V gave up 5 bases and J gave up 6 bases; unmatched junction bases: 9. The CDR3 runs to 15 residues. The CDR3 coding sequence is TGTGCCAGCAGCTCTACCGGGACAGGCGTTCAGCCCCAGCATTTT. Amino acids: CASSSTGTGVQPQHF.

The chain carries TRBV6-5 and TRBJ2-7, with unresolved D. V was cut by 0 bases and J by 5 bases, with 17 bases left in between. CDR1 is MNHEY, CDR2 SVGAGI, per germline. The CDR3 extends over 16 amino acids. The CDR3 region is CASSYSSGSPWNEQYF. The CDR3 region has the DNA TGTGCCAGCAGTTACTCGTCCGGGTCACCCTGGAACGAGCAGTACTTC.